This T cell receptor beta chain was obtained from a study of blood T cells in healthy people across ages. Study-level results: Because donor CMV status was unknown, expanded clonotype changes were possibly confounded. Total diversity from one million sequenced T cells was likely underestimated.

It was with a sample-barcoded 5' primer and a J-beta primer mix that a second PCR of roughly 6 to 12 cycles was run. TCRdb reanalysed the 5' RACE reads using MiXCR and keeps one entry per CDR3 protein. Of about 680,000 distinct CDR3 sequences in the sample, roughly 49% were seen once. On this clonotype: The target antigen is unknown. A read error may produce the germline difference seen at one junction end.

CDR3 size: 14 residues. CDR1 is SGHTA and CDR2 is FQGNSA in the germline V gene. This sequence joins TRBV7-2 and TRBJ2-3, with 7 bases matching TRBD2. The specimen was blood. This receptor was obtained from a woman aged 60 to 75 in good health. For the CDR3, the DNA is TGTGCCAGCAGCCTACAGCGGGGCACAGATGCGCAGTATTTT. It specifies CASSLQRGTDAQYF. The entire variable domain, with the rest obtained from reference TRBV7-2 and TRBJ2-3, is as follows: GAGVSQSPSNKVTEKGKDVELRCDPISGHTALYWYRQSLGQGLEFLIYFQGNSAPDKSGLPSDRFSAERTGGSVSTLTIQRTQQEDSAVYLCASSLQRGTDAQYFGPGTRLTVL.